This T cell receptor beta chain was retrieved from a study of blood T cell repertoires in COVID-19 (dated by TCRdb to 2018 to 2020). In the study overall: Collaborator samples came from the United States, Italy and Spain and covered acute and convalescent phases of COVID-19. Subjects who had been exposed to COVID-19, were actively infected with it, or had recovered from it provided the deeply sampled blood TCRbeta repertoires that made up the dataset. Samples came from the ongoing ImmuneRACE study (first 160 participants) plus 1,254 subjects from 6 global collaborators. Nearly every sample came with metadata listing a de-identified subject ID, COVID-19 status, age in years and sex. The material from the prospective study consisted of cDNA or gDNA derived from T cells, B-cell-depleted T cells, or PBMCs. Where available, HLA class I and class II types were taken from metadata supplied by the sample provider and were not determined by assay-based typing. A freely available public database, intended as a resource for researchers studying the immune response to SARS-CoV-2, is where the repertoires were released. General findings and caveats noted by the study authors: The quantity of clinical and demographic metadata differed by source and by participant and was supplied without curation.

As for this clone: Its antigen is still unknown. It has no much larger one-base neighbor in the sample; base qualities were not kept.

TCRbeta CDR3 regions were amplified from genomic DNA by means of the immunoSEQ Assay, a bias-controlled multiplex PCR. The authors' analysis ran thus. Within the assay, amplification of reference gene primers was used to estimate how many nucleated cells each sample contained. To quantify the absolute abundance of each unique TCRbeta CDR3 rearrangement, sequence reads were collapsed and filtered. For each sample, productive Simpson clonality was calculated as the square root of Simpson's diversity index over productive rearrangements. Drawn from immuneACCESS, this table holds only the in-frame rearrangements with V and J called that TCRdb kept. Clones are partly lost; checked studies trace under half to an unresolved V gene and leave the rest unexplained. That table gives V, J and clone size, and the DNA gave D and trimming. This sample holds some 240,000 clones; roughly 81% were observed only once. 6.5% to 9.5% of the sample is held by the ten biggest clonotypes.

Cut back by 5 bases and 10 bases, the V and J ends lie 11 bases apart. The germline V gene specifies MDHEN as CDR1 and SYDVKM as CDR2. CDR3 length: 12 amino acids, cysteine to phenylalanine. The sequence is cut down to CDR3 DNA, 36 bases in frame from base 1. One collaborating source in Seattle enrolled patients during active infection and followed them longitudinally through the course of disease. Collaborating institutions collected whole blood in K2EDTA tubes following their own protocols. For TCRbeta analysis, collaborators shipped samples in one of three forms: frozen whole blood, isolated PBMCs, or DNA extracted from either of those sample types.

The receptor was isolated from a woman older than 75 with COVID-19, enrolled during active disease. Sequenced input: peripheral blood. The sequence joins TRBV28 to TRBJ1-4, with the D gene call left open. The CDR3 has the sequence CASSPSWAKLFF. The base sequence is TGTGCCAGCAGTCCGTCATGGGCAAAACTGTTTTTT.